This T cell receptor (beta chain) was recorded in a study of blood T cell repertoires in COVID-19. Repertoires were generated with immunoSEQ multiplex PCR, while TCRdb's copy carries only in-frame clones and drops some. Among around 300,000 clones listed, approximately 85% were seen once. The V gene lost 6 bases and the J gene lost 0 bases, with 18 bases spanning the gap. Looked up from germline, CDR1 is SNHLY and CDR2 is FYNNEI. CDR3 size: 17 residues. The receptor was derived from a woman aged 70-85 years with acute or convalescent COVID-19. Sequenced: peripheral blood. The chain carries TRBV2 and TRBJ2-1, with TRBD2 as a possible D gene (7 bases). In nucleotides, the CDR3 is TGTGCCAGCAGGGCGCGGGGGCTCTTGAGCTCCTACAATGAGCAGTTCTTC. Its protein product is CASRARGLLSSYNEQFF.